This TCR beta chain appears in the sequencing data of a study of shared clonotypes between healthy human individuals. In the case of this clone: The same CDR3 also results from other DNA sequences found in this sample.

CDR1 and CDR2 from the germline V gene are SGHRS and YFSETQ. V trimming: 0 bases; J trimming: 4 bases; junction bases outside the gene matches: 2. The CDR3 is 15 residues long. Each PCR replicate from the sorted subsets contained about 210 ng DNA, which is roughly 33,000 T cell genomes. Clones were read by immunoSEQ multiplex PCR, and TCRdb kept only the in-frame ones, dropping some. The sample contains about a million clones, approximately 77% of which appear only once. The sample consisted of memory CD4+ T cells from PBMCs. Subset: CD45RA-negative fraction. The clonotype comes from a man aged 18 to 35 in good health. Some clones in this sample may be carry-over from other donors' samples. The chain couples TRBV5-1 to TRBJ2-1; TRBD2 agrees at 9 bases. CDR3 in amino acids: CASSLVAGAYNEQFF. The CDR3 coding sequence is TGCGCCAGCAGCTTGGTAGCGGGAGCATACAATGAGCAGTTCTTC.